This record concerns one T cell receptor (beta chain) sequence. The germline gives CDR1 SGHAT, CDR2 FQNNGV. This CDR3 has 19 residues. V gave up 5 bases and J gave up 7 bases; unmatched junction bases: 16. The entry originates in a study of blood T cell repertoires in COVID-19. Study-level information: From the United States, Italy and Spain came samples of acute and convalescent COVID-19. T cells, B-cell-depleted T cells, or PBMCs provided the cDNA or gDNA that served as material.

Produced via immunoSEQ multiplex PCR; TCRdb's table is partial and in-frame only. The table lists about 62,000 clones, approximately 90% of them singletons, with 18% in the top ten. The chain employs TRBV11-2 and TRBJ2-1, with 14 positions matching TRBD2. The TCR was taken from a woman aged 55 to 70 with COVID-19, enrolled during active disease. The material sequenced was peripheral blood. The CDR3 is CASSRLLGLAGGIGNEQFF. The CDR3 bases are TGTGCCAGCAGCCGTCTCCTCGGACTAGCGGGAGGAATTGGTAATGAGCAGTTCTTC.